The 15 T cell receptor beta chains listed next were all sequenced from one sample in a study of early T cells in non-severe SARS-CoV-2 infection. TCRdb ran MiXCR on the 5' RACE reads and lists one entry per CDR3 protein. This table has under 45,000 distinct CDR3 sequences, over 5% appearing once. The material was whole blood, obtained at baseline. The receptor set was obtained from an adult who was a healthcare worker with PCR-confirmed SARS-CoV-2 infection or an uninfected control (not recorded which).

This clonotype has ten or more counts. This chain links TRBV29-1 with TRBJ2-1; D tentatively reads TRBD1 or TRBD2 (5 bases each). The CDR3 totals 16 residues. Germline V gene lookup returns CDR1 SQVTM and CDR2 ANQGSEA. Trimming took off 6 bases at V and 0 bases at J, with 18 bases between the two ends. CDR3 nucleotide sequence: TGCAGCGTCAACCACGGTAGGGGAGACTCCTACAATGAGCAGTTCTTC. It translates to CSVNHGRGDSYNEQFF.

This clonotype has ten or more counts. This chain uses TRBV19 with TRBJ1-1; 9 bases are a match to TRBD1. The CDR3 runs 16 residues. Germline CDR1 is LNHDA and CDR2 is SQIVND (reference sequence). J lost 6 bases, V lost 0 bases, and 8 bases had no gene match. The DNA of the CDR3 is TGTGCCAGTAGTATAGATGGTTGGACAGGGGTTCCTGAAGCTTTCTTT. Protein sequence: CASSIDGWTGVPEAFF.

V usage is TRBV18 and J usage is TRBJ1-3, with D hard to call. The length of the CDR3 is 16 residues. Germline CDR1 and CDR2: KGHSH and LQKENI. The V gene lost 0 bases and the J gene lost 0 bases, with 9 bases spanning the gap. CDR3 region: CASSPPYGYSGNTIYF. The CDR3 nucleotides are TGTGCCAGCTCACCACCTTACGGATACTCTGGAAACACCATATATTTT.

Ten or more counts support this clonotype. CDR3 in DNA: TGTGCCAGCAGCTCGACAGGGTCCACGAATTCACCCCTCCACTTT. Translated: CASSSTGSTNSPLHF. The V call is TRBV7-9, the J call TRBJ1-6, with 7 bases identical to TRBD1. The CDR3 consists of 15 residues. V gave up 4 bases and J gave up 7 bases; unmatched junction bases: 7. Per the germline V gene, CDR1 is SEHNR and CDR2 is FQNEAQ (reference sequence).

In its sample, this clonotype was seen many times. The V and J genes are TRBV3-1 and TRBJ1-2; D is unresolved. The germline gives CDR1 LGHDT, CDR2 YNNKEL (reference sequence). Trimming left V 1 base short and J 4 bases short, with 7 bases between. The CDR3 covers 13 residues. CDR3 DNA sequence: TGTGCCAGCAGCCAAGGGTCAGGCTATGGCTACACCTTC. It codes for CASSQGSGYGYTF.

Concerning this clonotype itself: Since a much larger clone is just one base distant, this may be a read error. The rearrangement joins TRBV14 to TRBJ1-2; a possible D gene is TRBD1 (6 bases). V was trimmed by 0 bases and J by 4 bases, leaving 9 bases between them. Germline CDR1 SGHDN, CDR2 FVKESK. The CDR3 runs to 14 residues. The CDR3 loop is CASSQELGGYGYTF. CDR3 coding DNA: TGTGCCAGCAGCCAAGAACTAGGGGGCTATGGCTACACCTTC.

This clonotype came up many times. This chain connects TRBV20-1 to TRBJ2-3; D is unresolved. CDR1 DFQATT and CDR2 SNEGSKA come from the germline V gene (reference sequence). The V and J ends lost 1 base and 0 bases respectively, with 5 bases between them. The CDR3 loop spans 13 amino acids. The CDR3, as DNA: TGCAGTGCTAGAGCGGCTAGCACAGATACGCAGTATTTT. This gives the protein CSARAASTDTQYF.

In regard to this clonotype: Possible read error: a much larger clone is one base away. The rearrangement uses TRBV4-1 and TRBJ1-2; 7 bases agree with TRBD1. Germline CDR1 is MGHRA and CDR2 is YSYEKL. Trimming took 1 base from V and 8 from J; bases not matched to a gene: 13. The CDR3 sequence is 16 residues long. CDR3 sequence: CASSQGAVTGQPGYTF. Here the CDR3 DNA reads TGCGCCAGCAGCCAAGGAGCCGTGACAGGGCAGCCCGGCTACACCTTC.

This clonotype was counted at least ten times. V is TRBV12-3 or TRBV12-4 and J is TRBJ2-3; D remains unclear. The CDR3 sequence is 14 residues long. Trimming cost V 1 base and J 6 bases, with 11 bases left between them. The CDR3, as DNA: TGTGCCAGCAGTTTAGGCTGGTCGGCGGATACGCAGTATTTT. This encodes CASSLGWSADTQYF.

This clonotype showed up many times. The chain is built from TRBV21-1 and TRBJ2-1; the listed D gene, TRBD2, was not tested against the DNA. TRBV21-1 is a pseudogene locus. The CDR3 length is 16 residues. CDR3 amino acids: CASSQERASGSAEQFF. The CDR3 nucleotides read TGTGCCAGCAGTCAAGAGCGGGCTAGCGGGAGTGCTGAGCAGTTCTTC.

At least ten counts were recorded for this clonotype. J is TRBJ1-1 and V is TRBV11-2, with a tentative D call TRBD1 (6 bases). The CDR3 extends over 15 amino acids. Germline V lookup: CDR1 SGHAT, CDR2 FQNNGV. V gave up 1 base and J gave up 5 bases, with 14 bases separating them. The CDR3 DNA reads as TGTGCCAGCAGCTTAGTTGCGGGGGCCGGGACTGAAGCTTTCTTT. Translating gives CASSLVAGAGTEAFF.

This clonotype has a count of ten or more. The J gene is TRBJ1-5, the V gene TRBV27; 8 bases are a match to TRBD1. Unmatched junction bases numbered 8, after V lost 6 bases and J lost 7 bases. The V gene's germline CDR1 is MNHEY and CDR2 SMNVEV (reference sequence). This CDR3 is built from 14 residues. CDR3 DNA: TGTGCCAGCAGGGCTACAGGGGGTTGGCAGCCCCAGCATTTT. Translation gives CASRATGGWQPQHF.

This clonotype occurred many times. V usage is TRBV19 and J usage is TRBJ2-1, with a tentative D call TRBD2 (6 bases). Trimming took 10 bases from V and 9 from J, leaving 19 bases between them. In germline, CDR1 is LNHDA, CDR2 SQIVND (reference sequence). The CDR3 covers 13 residues. This chain's CDR3 is CATRFGGAGEQFF. The CDR3 DNA is TGTGCCACCAGGTTCGGGGGTGCTGGTGAGCAGTTCTTC. The full variable domain, rest sourced from reference TRBV19 and TRBJ2-1, is DGGITQSPKYLFRKEGQNVTLSCEQNLNHDAMYWYRQDPGQGLRLIYYSQIVNDFQKGDIAEGYSVSREKKESFPLTVTSAQKNPTAFYLCATRFGGAGEQFFGPGTRLTVL.

This clonotype occurred many times. The chain couples TRBV6-5 to TRBJ1-1; D unresolved. The CDR3 is 11 amino acids. Trimming stripped 6 bases from V and 8 bases from J, with 10 bases between. The germline CDR1 and CDR2 sequences are MNHEY and SVGAGI. CDR3 nucleotides: TGTGCCAGCAGCTACGCGGGGGAAGCTTTCTTT. It yields the protein CASSYAGEAFF.

This clonotype was seen repeatedly, ten times or more. The chain links TRBV27 to TRBJ2-1; TRBD2 matches at 8 bases. The CDR3 runs to 16 residues. Germline V lookup: CDR1 MNHEY, CDR2 SMNVEV (reference sequence). Trimming removed 1 base from V and 4 bases from J; junction bases left unmatched: 6. For the CDR3, the DNA is TGTGCCAGCAGTTTATTCGGGAGGGGGGTTTACAATGAGCAGTTCTTC. Amino acids: CASSLFGRGVYNEQFF.